This T cell receptor beta chain originates from a study of blood T cell repertoires in COVID-19. Study details: Both acute and convalescent COVID-19 samples were obtained from the United States, Italy and Spain. In each case, the material was cDNA or gDNA derived from T cells, B-cell-depleted T cells, or PBMCs.

The CDR3 consists of 15 residues. V dropped 0 bases and J dropped 2; count of bases not matched to a gene: 2. The germline gives CDR1 GTSNPN, CDR2 SVGIG (reference sequence). Original analysis: Scientists estimated how many nucleated cells there were by amplifying reference gene primers. Data came from immunoSEQ multiplex PCR; TCRdb stores just in-frame clones and leaves some out. That table is the source of V, J and clone size, and D and trimming were worked out from the DNA. The sample lists over 90,000 clones; about 82% were seen once. This sequence was found in a woman aged 55 to 70 in a cohort sampled during active or convalescent COVID-19. Input material: peripheral blood. This chain uses TRBV30 with TRBJ1-5; 9 positions agree with TRBD1. The CDR3 reads CAWSVQGARNQPQHF. The DNA of the CDR3 is TGTGCCTGGAGTGTACAGGGGGCCCGCAATCAGCCCCAGCATTTT.